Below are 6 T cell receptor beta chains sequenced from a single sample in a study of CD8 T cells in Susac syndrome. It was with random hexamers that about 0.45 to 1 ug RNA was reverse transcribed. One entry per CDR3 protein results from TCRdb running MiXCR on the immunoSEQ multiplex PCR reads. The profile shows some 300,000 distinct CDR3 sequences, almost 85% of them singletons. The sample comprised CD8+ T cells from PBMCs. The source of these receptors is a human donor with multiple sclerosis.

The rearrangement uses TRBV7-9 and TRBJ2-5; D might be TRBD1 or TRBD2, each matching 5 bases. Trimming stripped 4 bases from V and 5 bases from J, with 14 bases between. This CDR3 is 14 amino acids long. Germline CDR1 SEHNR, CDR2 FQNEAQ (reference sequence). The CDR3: CASSSWGRPETQYF. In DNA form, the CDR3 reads TGTGCCAGCAGCTCGTGGGGACGGCCGGAGACCCAGTACTTC.

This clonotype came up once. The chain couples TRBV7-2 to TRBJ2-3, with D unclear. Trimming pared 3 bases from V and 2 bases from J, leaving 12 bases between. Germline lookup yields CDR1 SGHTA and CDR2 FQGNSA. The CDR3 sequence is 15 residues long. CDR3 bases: TGTGCCAGCAGCTTTTGGGTTTCGGACACAGATACGCAGTATTTT. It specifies CASSFWVSDTDTQYF.

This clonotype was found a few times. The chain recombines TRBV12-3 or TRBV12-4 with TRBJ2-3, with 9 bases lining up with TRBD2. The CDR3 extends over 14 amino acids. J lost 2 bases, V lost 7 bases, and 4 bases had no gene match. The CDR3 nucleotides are TGTGCCAGCAACCTAGCGGGACCCACAGATACGCAGTATTTT. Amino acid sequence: CASNLAGPTDTQYF.

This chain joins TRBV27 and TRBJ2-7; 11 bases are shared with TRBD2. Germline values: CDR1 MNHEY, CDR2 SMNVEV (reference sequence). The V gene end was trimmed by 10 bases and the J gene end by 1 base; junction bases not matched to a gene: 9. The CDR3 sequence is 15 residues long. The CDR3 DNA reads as TGTGCCACCTGGGGTACTAGCGGGAGATCCTACGAGCAGTACTTC. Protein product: CATWGTSGRSYEQYF.

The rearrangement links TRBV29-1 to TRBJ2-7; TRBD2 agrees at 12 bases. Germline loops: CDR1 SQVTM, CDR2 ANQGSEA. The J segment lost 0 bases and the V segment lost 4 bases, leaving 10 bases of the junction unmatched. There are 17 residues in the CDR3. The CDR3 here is CSVVGLAGGHSSYEQYF. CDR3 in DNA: TGCAGCGTTGTCGGGCTAGCGGGAGGGCACAGCTCCTACGAGCAGTACTTC.

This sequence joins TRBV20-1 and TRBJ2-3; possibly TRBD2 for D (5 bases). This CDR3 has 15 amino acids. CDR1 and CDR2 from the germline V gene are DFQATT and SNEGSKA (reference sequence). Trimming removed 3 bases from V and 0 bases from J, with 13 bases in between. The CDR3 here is CSARVSGPSTDTQYF. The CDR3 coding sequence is TGCAGTGCTAGGGTGAGCGGACCTAGCACAGATACGCAGTATTTT.